This TCR beta chain was observed in a study of cytomegalovirus exposure and HLA in healthy donors. This clone was observed a few times. Trimming removed 4 bases at V and 1 base at J, with 10 bases between. This CDR3 region has 15 residues. The germline gives CDR1 SNHLY, CDR2 FYNNEI. PCR employed 60 Vbeta and 13 Jbeta primers. TCRdb keeps only in-frame clones here, not all; method: immunoSEQ multiplex PCR. The data contain 70,000 to 95,000 clones, approximately 80% of them seen just once; the ten biggest clones take up approximately 1.9%. The TCR comes from a woman in her 30s in good health and CMV-seronegative. The sequenced material came from PBMCs. The chain links TRBV2 to TRBJ2-2; no definite D call. The CDR3 region has the DNA TGTGCCAGCAGTGTAGAGGTTGGGAACACCGGGGAGCTGTTTTTT. Protein: CASSVEVGNTGELFF.